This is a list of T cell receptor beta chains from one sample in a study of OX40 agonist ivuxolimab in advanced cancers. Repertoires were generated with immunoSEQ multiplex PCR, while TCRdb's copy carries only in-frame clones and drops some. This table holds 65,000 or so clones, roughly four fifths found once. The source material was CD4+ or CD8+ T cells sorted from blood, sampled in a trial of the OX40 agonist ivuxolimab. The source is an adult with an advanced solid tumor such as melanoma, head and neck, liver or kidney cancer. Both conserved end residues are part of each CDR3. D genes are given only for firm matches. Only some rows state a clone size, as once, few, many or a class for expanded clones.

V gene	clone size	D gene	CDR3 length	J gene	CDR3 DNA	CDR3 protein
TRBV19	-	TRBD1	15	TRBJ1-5	TGTGCCAGTAGTAAAGGGACAGGGGGAGATCAGCCCCAGCATTTT	CASSKGTGGDQPQHF
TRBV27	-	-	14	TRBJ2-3	TGTGCCAGCAGTGGGACTGCCGTGACAGATACGCAGTATTTT	CASSGTAVTDTQYF
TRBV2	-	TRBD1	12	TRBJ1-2	TGTGCCAGCAGTAGGACAGGGCAAGGCTACACCTTC	CASSRTGQGYTF
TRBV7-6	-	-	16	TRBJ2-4	TGTGCCAGCAGCTTAGAGCCGGGGGCGGCCAAAAACATTCAGTACTTC	CASSLEPGAAKNIQYF
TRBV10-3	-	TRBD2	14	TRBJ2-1	TGTGCCATCAGTGAGGGACTAGCGGTCATTGAGCAGTTCTTC	CAISEGLAVIEQFF
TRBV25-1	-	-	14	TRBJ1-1	TGTGCCAGCAGTGACGCTGGGGGGAGAACTGAAGCTTTCTTT	CASSDAGGRTEAFF
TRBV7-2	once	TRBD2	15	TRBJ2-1	TGTGCCAGCTATCCCCAAAGCGGGAGATTATTTGAGCAGTTCTTC	CASYPQSGRLFEQFF
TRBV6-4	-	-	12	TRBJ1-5	TGTGCCAGCAGGCAGGGGCATCAGCCCCAGCATTTT	CASRQGHQPQHF
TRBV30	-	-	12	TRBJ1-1	TGTGCCTGGAGTGGTGACTTTTTGGAAGCTTTCTTT	CAWSGDFLEAFF
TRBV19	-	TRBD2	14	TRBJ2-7	TGTGCCAGTAGTAGCGGGGGACCGTCCTACGAGCAGTACTTC	CASSSGGPSYEQYF
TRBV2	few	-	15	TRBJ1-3	TGTGCCAGCAGTGACGGTGGGGCTTCTGGAAACACCATATATTTT	CASSDGGASGNTIYF
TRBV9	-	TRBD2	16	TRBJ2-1	TGTGCCAGCAGCGTAGGGCTAGCGGGAGGGCACAATGAGCAGTTCTTC	CASSVGLAGGHNEQFF
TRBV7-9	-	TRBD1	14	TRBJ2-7	TGTGCCAGCAGCCGACGACAGGGGGCGAACGAGCAGTACTTC	CASSRRQGANEQYF
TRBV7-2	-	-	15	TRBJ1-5	TGTGCCAGCAGTTCGGACAGTTCTGGGAATCAGCCCCAGCATTTT	CASSSDSSGNQPQHF
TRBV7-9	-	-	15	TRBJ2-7	TGTGCCAGCAGCTTAATGGGTCCTACAAATCACGAGCAGTACTTC	CASSLMGPTNHEQYF
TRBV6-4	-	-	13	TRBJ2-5	TGTGCCAGCAGTGTTAGCCCCCGAGAGACCCAGTACTTC	CASSVSPRETQYF
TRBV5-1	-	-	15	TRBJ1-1	TGCGCCAGCAGCAGCAACACAGGGACCAACACTGAAGCTTTCTTT	CASSSNTGTNTEAFF
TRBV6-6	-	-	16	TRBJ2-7	TGTGCCAGCAGTTACTCCTTGGGGGGGGGCCTTAACGAGCAGTACTTC	CASSYSLGGGLNEQYF
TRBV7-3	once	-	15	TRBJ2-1	TGTGCCAGCAGCGAAGGAGCGGTTTCCTACAATGAGCAGTTCTTC	CASSEGAVSYNEQFF
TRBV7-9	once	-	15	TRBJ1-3	TGTGCCAGCAGCTTAGTCCTGGGATCTGGAAACACCATATATTTT	CASSLVLGSGNTIYF
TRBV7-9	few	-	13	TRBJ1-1	TGTGCCAGCAGCGTAGGAGGGGTCTCTGAAGCTTTCTTT	CASSVGGVSEAFF
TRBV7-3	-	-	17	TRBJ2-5	TGTGCCAGCAGCGCTGGACCCGGACTTGATCGGCAGGAGACCCAGTACTTC	CASSAGPGLDRQETQYF
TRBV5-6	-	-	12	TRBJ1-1	TGTGCCAGCGGCAGAGTTGGCACTGAAGCTTTCTTT	CASGRVGTEAFF
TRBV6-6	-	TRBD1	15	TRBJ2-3	TGTGCCAGCAGAAACGGACAGGTCAGCACAGATACGCAGTATTTT	CASRNGQVSTDTQYF
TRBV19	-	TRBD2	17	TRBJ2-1	TGTGCCAGTAGTATGGGATCACTAGCGGGTTTGTTGGATGAGCAGTTCTTC	CASSMGSLAGLLDEQFF
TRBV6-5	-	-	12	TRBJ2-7	TGTGCCAGCAGTTTACAGGGCTACGAGCAGTACTTC	CASSLQGYEQYF
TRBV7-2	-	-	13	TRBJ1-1	TGTGCCAGCAGCTCTCAGGCGGACAGTGAAGCTTTCTTT	CASSSQADSEAFF
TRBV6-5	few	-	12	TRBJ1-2	TGTGCCAGCAGCCTAGGGAACTATGGCTACACCTTC	CASSLGNYGYTF
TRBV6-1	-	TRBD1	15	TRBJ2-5	TGTGCCGGAAGAAAAGGGACAGGGGGTGATACGAAGCAGTACTTC	CAGRKGTGGDTKQYF
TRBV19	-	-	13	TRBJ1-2	TGTGCCAGTAGTCACCGACCCCTCGATGGCTACACCTTC	CASSHRPLDGYTF